Below, 23 T cell receptor beta chains from the same sample are listed, as sequenced in a study of T cell changes during pregnancy in multiple sclerosis. Sequencing was performed with immunoSEQ multiplex PCR; in TCRdb, only in-frame clones are kept and a portion is missing. The profile shows some 93,000 clones, approximately 92% of them singletons. The specimen comprised peripheral blood, sampled after pregnancy. The origin of the receptors is a female donor with multiple sclerosis, enrolled in a pregnancy study.

This sequence joins TRBV19 and TRBJ2-1; D call uncertain. Trimming stripped 5 bases from V and 0 bases from J, with 17 bases between. CDR1 is LNHDA and CDR2 is SQIVND in the germline V gene (reference sequence). This CDR3 spans 17 amino acids. The CDR3 bases are TGTGCCAGTAGTCCCCTTTCCCGCGGATCCTCCTACAATGAGCAGTTCTTC. Translated: CASSPLSRGSSYNEQFF.

The sample holds a few counts of this clone. The rearrangement uses TRBV19 and TRBJ1-1, with D uncertain. The V gene's germline CDR1 is LNHDA and CDR2 SQIVND (reference sequence). The V end lost 10 bases, the J end lost 4 bases, and 16 bases lay between the germline ends. The CDR3 has 13 residues. The CDR3 here is CATVPPEFTEAFF. The DNA of the CDR3 is TGTGCCACTGTTCCCCCGGAGTTCACTGAAGCTTTCTTT.

The J gene is TRBJ2-3, the V gene TRBV27; 7 bases map to TRBD1. This CDR3 contains 16 residues. Losses at the gene ends were 3 bases for V and 7 bases for J; bases not matched to a gene: 13. Germline V gene data show CDR1 as MNHEY and CDR2 as SMNVEV (reference sequence). The CDR3 is CASSFVDRVHWNTQYF. The CDR3 DNA reads as TGTGCCAGCAGTTTCGTAGACAGGGTCCATTGGAATACGCAGTATTTT.

The J gene is TRBJ1-2, the V gene TRBV6-6; D remains ambiguous. The V and J ends lost 0 bases and 7 bases respectively, with 15 bases between them. The CDR3 extends over 15 amino acids. CDR1 and CDR2 (germline): MNHNY, SVGAGI (reference sequence). This chain's CDR3 is CASSYSIAELSGYTF. The CDR3 nucleotides are TGTGCCAGCAGTTACTCGATAGCGGAACTCTCTGGCTACACCTTC.

V is TRBV19 and J is TRBJ1-5, with TRBD1 identical over 8 bases. Germline assignment: CDR1 LNHDA and CDR2 SQIVND (reference sequence). The J segment lost 4 bases and the V segment lost 6 bases, leaving 17 bases of the junction unmatched. CDR3 size: 18 residues. The CDR3 DNA follows: TGTGCCAGTAGCCGACGGACAGGGTCACAGGGAAGGAATCAGCCCCAGCATTTT. Protein: CASSRRTGSQGRNQPQHF.

The chain uses TRBV4-1 and TRBJ2-7; the D gene is possibly TRBD1 (6 bases). Germline V gene sequence: CDR1 MGHRA, CDR2 YSYEKL. The CDR3 spans 15 residues. Deletions cut 2 bases from V and 5 bases from J, with 16 bases between. In DNA form, the CDR3 reads TGCGCCAGCAGCCAACAGACAGGTACCGGCGACGAGCAGTACTTC. This sequence encodes CASSQQTGTGDEQYF.

The genes are TRBV28 and TRBJ1-2, with TRBD1 identical over 9 bases. Trimming took 1 base from V and 8 from J; bases not matched to a gene: 11. Germline CDR1 and CDR2: MDHEN and SYDVKM. The CDR3 is 16 amino acids. CDR3 sequence reads: CASSLSPRTGEFGYTF. CDR3 DNA sequence: TGTGCCAGCAGTTTATCCCCCAGGACAGGGGAGTTCGGCTACACCTTC.

This rearrangement joins TRBV7-9 to TRBJ2-2; maybe TRBD2 (5 bases). The CDR3 has 13 amino acids. V gave up 3 bases and J gave up 5 bases, with 7 bases separating them. The germline V gene encodes CDR1 SEHNR and CDR2 FQNEAQ (reference sequence). CDR3 DNA sequence: TGTGCCAGCAGCTTTCGGGGAACCGGGGAGCTGTTTTTT. This gives the protein CASSFRGTGELFF.

The chain recombines TRBV28 with TRBJ1-2; the match to TRBD1 covers 9 bases. V was clipped by 6 bases and J by 1 base; unmatched bases: 9. CDR3 length: 16 amino acids. Germline loops: CDR1 MDHEN, CDR2 SYDVKM. The CDR3 protein is CASSPPGTGLNYGYTF. CDR3 DNA sequence: TGTGCCAGCAGCCCCCCCGGGACAGGGCTTAACTATGGCTACACCTTC.

The V and J genes are TRBV7-2 and TRBJ1-2, with a tentative D call TRBD1 (5 bases). The V gene's germline CDR1 is SGHTA and CDR2 FQGNSA. The V end was cut by 5 bases, the J end by 1 base, with 23 bases between. CDR3 length equals 18 residues. The chain's CDR3 is CASSKAPQGPPHNYGYTF. The CDR3 region has the DNA TGTGCCAGCAGCAAAGCCCCGCAGGGCCCTCCACATAACTATGGCTACACCTTC. Supplemented by reference TRBV7-2 and TRBJ1-2, the full variable domain reads GAGVSQSPSNKVTEKGKDVELRCDPISGHTALYWYRQSLGQGLEFLIYFQGNSAPDKSGLPSDRFSAERTGGSVSTLTIQRTQQEDSAVYLCASSKAPQGPPHNYGYTFGSGTRLTVV.

The V and J genes are TRBV6-5 and TRBJ1-1; perhaps TRBD1 as D (6 bases). The CDR3 runs to 13 residues. The V gene's germline CDR1 is MNHEY and CDR2 SVGAGI. Trimming stripped 8 bases from V and 5 bases from J, with 15 bases between. CDR3 region: CASLPRGGTEAFF. In DNA form, the CDR3 reads TGTGCCAGCCTCCCCAGGGGAGGGACTGAAGCTTTCTTT.

The J gene is TRBJ1-2, the V gene TRBV18; 9 bases agree with TRBD1. This CDR3 has 16 amino acids. V lost 5 bases, J lost 2 bases, and 9 bases stayed unmatched. Per germline, CDR1 KGHSH and CDR2 LQKENI. CDR3: CASSGPTGGPNYGYTF. As DNA, the CDR3 is TGTGCCAGCTCAGGCCCGACAGGGGGACCGAACTATGGCTACACCTTC.

V gene TRBV2 combines with J gene TRBJ1-5; D remains ambiguous. CDR1 is SNHLY, CDR2 FYNNEI, per germline. V was trimmed by 1 base and J by 7 bases, leaving 14 bases between them. The CDR3 totals 15 residues. The DNA of the CDR3 is TGTGCCAGCAGTGAAGGGGAGGGATGGCGACAGCCCCAGCATTTT. Residues: CASSEGEGWRQPQHF.

This clone was seen more than once but under ten times. This chain links TRBV19 with TRBJ1-1, with unresolved D. The CDR3 totals 11 residues. Trimming pared 9 bases from V and 5 bases from J, leaving 10 bases between. The germline V gene encodes CDR1 LNHDA and CDR2 SQIVND (reference sequence). The CDR3 DNA follows: TGTGCCAGCACTAGGAGGACTGAAGCTTTCTTT. This codes for CASTRRTEAFF.

Points on this clone: Other DNA sequences in this sample translate to the same CDR3. The gene calls are TRBV18 and TRBJ1-1; D perhaps matches TRBD1 (5 bases). This CDR3 has 13 residues. Germline CDR1 reads KGHSH; CDR2 reads LQKENI. The V end was cut by 2 bases, the J end by 3 bases, with 7 bases between. The CDR3 here is CASSPTGDTEAFF. The CDR3 coding sequence is TGTGCCAGCTCACCAACAGGCGACACTGAAGCTTTCTTT.

The CDR3 sequence: CASSFLPSDEQYF. CDR3 coding DNA: TGTGCCAGCAGCTTCCTGCCGAGTGACGAGCAGTACTTC. This chain connects TRBV5-6 to TRBJ2-7, with D hard to call. The CDR3 is 13 residues long. The V and J ends lost 2 bases and 5 bases respectively, with 11 bases between them. Germline values: CDR1 SGHDT, CDR2 YYEEEE.

The chain links TRBV19 to TRBJ1-5, with D possibly TRBD1 on 5 matching bases. This CDR3 has 14 amino acids. Germline values: CDR1 LNHDA, CDR2 SQIVND (reference sequence). V lost 3 bases and J lost 4, with 10 bases in between. CDR3 amino acids: CASSIWGGNQPQHF. The CDR3 DNA sequence: TGTGCCAGTAGTATCTGGGGGGGGAATCAGCCCCAGCATTTT.

This sequence joins TRBV27 and TRBJ1-1; weak D call: TRBD1 (6 bases). The V gene lost 5 bases and the J gene lost 2 bases, with 15 bases spanning the gap. The CDR3 has 15 amino acids. Germline V CDR1 and CDR2: MNHEY, SMNVEV (reference sequence). The DNA for the CDR3 is TGTGCCAGCAGTCGACTCGGGGGGCAAAACACTGAAGCTTTCTTT. It encodes CASSRLGGQNTEAFF.

This chain uses TRBV5-6 with TRBJ2-7; 7 nucleotides match TRBD2. With V trimmed by 4 bases and J by 5 bases, 12 bases remained unmatched. The CDR3 is 15 amino acids. Looked up from germline, CDR1 is SGHDT and CDR2 is YYEEEE. The CDR3 here is CASSRLTGTNHEQYF. As DNA, the CDR3 is TGTGCCAGCAGCCGCCTTACCGGGACTAACCACGAGCAGTACTTC.

CDR3: CASSQLAGAYEQYF. The CDR3 nucleotides read TGTGCCAGCAGCCAACTAGCGGGTGCGTACGAGCAGTACTTC. The J gene is TRBJ2-7, the V gene TRBV28, with 9 positions matching TRBD2. J lost 4 bases, V lost 6 bases, and 7 bases had no gene match. The germline V gene has CDR1 MDHEN and CDR2 SYDVKM. The CDR3 length is 14 residues. Full variable domain (rest looked up from reference TRBV28 and TRBJ2-7): DVKVTQSSRYLVKRTGEKVFLECVQDMDHENMFWYRQDPGLGLRLIYFSYDVKMKEKGDIPEGYSVSREKKERFSLILESASTNQTSMYLCASSQLAGAYEQYFGPGTRLTVT.

The gene calls are TRBV29-1 and TRBJ2-1, with TRBD2 matching 11 bases. The CDR3 is 13 amino acids. Germline CDR1 and CDR2: SQVTM and ANQGSEA. V gave up 6 bases and J gave up 7 bases; unmatched junction bases: 5. The DNA for the CDR3 is TGCAGCGTCACTAGCGGGGGTGGGAATGAGCAGTTCTTC. It is translated as CSVTSGGGNEQFF.

The chain is built from TRBV7-6 and TRBJ2-7, with 10 bases lining up with TRBD2. The germline V gene encodes CDR1 SGHVS and CDR2 FNYEAQ. The CDR3 consists of 19 residues. V gave up 4 bases and J gave up 2 bases; unmatched junction bases: 17. The CDR3 region is CASSSGRTGWGLATYEQYF. CDR3 bases: TGTGCCAGCAGCTCGGGGAGGACAGGGTGGGGACTAGCGACCTACGAGCAGTACTTC. The complete variable domain, with remaining parts taken from reference TRBV7-6 and TRBJ2-7, reads GAGVSQSPRYKVTKRGQDVALRCDPISGHVSLYWYRQALGQGPEFLTYFNYEAQQDKSGLPNDRFSAERPEGSISTLTIQRTEQRDSAMYRCASSSGRTGWGLATYEQYFGPGTRLTVT.

The chain combines TRBV7-2 with TRBJ2-3; D remains ambiguous. Germline assignment: CDR1 SGHTA and CDR2 FQGNSA. Trimming stripped 1 base from V and 2 bases from J, with 13 bases between. CDR3 length equals 16 residues. The CDR3 loop is CASSLGAYPPTDTQYF. The DNA for the CDR3 is TGTGCCAGCAGCTTAGGAGCCTATCCCCCCACAGATACGCAGTATTTT.